This T cell receptor beta chain was captured in a study of OX40 agonist ivuxolimab in advanced cancers. About the study: Therapy given before enrollment (anti-PD-1, anti-PD-L1 or anti-CTLA-4) was allowed, and 40% had some. Broader study findings: CD4+ T cells averaged fewer expanded clones than CD8+ T cells. The authors did not determine the antigen specificity of the expanded peripheral T cells.

Profiling relied on immunoSEQ multiplex PCR, and the TCRdb table lists in-frame clones only, not all of them. This sample yields about 58,000 clones, of which over 80% are seen a single time; under 3.5% belongs to the top ten. Peripheral blood came from all dose cohorts at three timepoints. This clone was seen a few times. Its antigen is unidentified. This clonotype was sampled from an adult with an advanced solid tumor such as melanoma, head and neck, liver or kidney cancer. The sample consisted of CD4+ or CD8+ T cells sorted from blood, taken in a trial of the OX40 agonist ivuxolimab.

The CDR3 bases are TGTGCCAGCACCACGAACACCGGGGAGCTGTTTTTT. This sequence encodes CASTTNTGELFF. The rearrangement joins TRBV28 to TRBJ2-2; no definite D call. Per germline, CDR1 MDHEN and CDR2 SYDVKM. The CDR3 covers 12 residues. V dropped 7 bases and J dropped 0 bases, with 3 bases sitting between them.